Shown below are 5 T cell receptor beta chains from a single sample sequenced in a study of patients and donors after allogeneic stem cell transplantation (dated by TCRdb to the early 2020s). The receptor library was made with RT-PCR. Data came from a NextSeq 550. TCRdb applied fastp at Q25 and MiXCR to the public reads, then kept only in-frame beta chains. Merged by CDR3 protein, the rows form single entries marked with the most common genes and DNA. Present in this sample are some 880,000 distinct CDR3 sequences, about a sixth of which were seen just once. 5% to 7.5% of the sample goes to the ten largest clones. Material: blood, either unsorted or a sorted T cell fraction (not recorded which). Receptors were obtained from a human donor who was either an allogeneic HSCT recipient or a stem cell or donor lymphocyte infusion donor (not recorded which). It is not recorded whose cells these are; they may come from a transplant donor.

This clonotype occurred many times. This sequence joins TRBV29-1 and TRBJ2-7, with 7 bases fitting TRBD1. Per germline, CDR1 SQVTM and CDR2 ANQGSEA. Unmatched junction bases numbered 2, after V lost 6 bases and J lost 0 bases. The CDR3 contains 12 residues. CDR3 DNA sequence: TGCAGCGTGAGGGACAGCTCCTACGAGCAGTACTTC. This codes for CSVRDSSYEQYF.

The chain is built from TRBV12-3 or TRBV12-4 and TRBJ2-7, with a tentative D call TRBD2 (6 bases). The CDR3 totals 16 residues. Trimming shortened V by 6 bases and J by 0 bases, and 18 bases separated the two germline ends. The DNA for the CDR3 is TGTGCCAGCAGCCCGGGGGAGGAATATAGCTCCTACGAGCAGTACTTC. Residues: CASSPGEEYSSYEQYF.

Many counts were recorded for this clonotype. The rearrangement joins TRBV12-3 or TRBV12-4 to TRBJ1-2, with TRBD1 as a possible D gene (5 bases). CDR3 size: 17 residues. Trimming took 5 bases from V and 4 from J, leaving 23 bases between them. CDR3 sequence: CASSPLDTRKPPYGYTF. Here the CDR3 DNA reads TGTGCCAGCAGTCCATTGGACACTCGTAAACCCCCCTATGGCTACACCTTC.

The chain employs TRBV19 and TRBJ2-5; the match to TRBD2 covers 12 bases. Trimming cost V 4 bases and J 10 bases; bases outside gene matches: 4. The CDR3 has 13 residues. Germline V gene sequence: CDR1 LNHDA, CDR2 SQIVND (reference sequence). CDR3 in amino acids: CASSKQTSGGQYF. CDR3 bases: TGTGCCAGTAGTAAACAGACTAGCGGGGGCCAGTACTTC.

This clonotype has only a few counts. The junction departs from the called germline gene at one end, perhaps through a read error. The chain is built from TRBV12-3 or TRBV12-4 and TRBJ1-3; no firm D call. The CDR3 loop spans 14 amino acids. CDR3 protein: CASRLEVSGNTIYF. CDR3 DNA sequence: TGTGCCAGCCGTTTAGAAGTCTCTGGAAACACCATATATTTT.